The 30 T cell receptor beta chains below come from one sample, sequenced in a study of persistence of HIV-infected CD4 T cells (dated by TCRdb to about 2020). The sample's treatment or condition label, in plain terms: suppressive antiretroviral therapy. A pool of overlapping HIV-1 Gag 15-mer peptides was used at about 0.96 ug per peptide per mL for cell stimulation. Nonresponding CD40L-negative CD69-negative CD45RO-high memory CD4+ T cells were sorted as memory populations depleted of antigen-responding cells. TCRbeta repertoires were sequenced from genomic DNA with the immunoSEQ hsTCRB assay version 4 in survey mode. Entries here come from immuneACCESS through TCRdb and include only in-frame sequences with V and J called. Some clones fail to appear in such tables; in the studies checked, an unresolved V gene covers under half of the shortfall, and the cause of the remainder is unknown. The sample includes roughly 35,000 clones, with approximately 78% observed a single time. Approximately 1% of the sample goes to the ten largest clones.

These TCRs' antigens remain unknown. The starting material was cultured CD4+ T cells from PBMCs, obtained from a patient who received antiretroviral therapy. The sample's cell subset or site label is to be understood as: CD40L-CD69- CD45RO-high memory CD4 T cells not responding to Gag peptides. The receptors originated from an adult with HIV. The donor label of this sample is uncertain.

This clone occurred once. This chain connects TRBV5-1 to TRBJ1-5, with D tentatively TRBD1 (5 bases). This CDR3 is 13 amino acids long. Trimming took 3 bases from V and 5 from J, leaving 9 bases between them. Germline loops: CDR1 SGHRS, CDR2 YFSETQ. CDR3 sequence reads: CASSSQADQPQHF. The DNA for the CDR3 is TGCGCCAGCAGCTCACAGGCAGATCAGCCCCAGCATTTT.

The chain joins TRBV12-3 or TRBV12-4 to TRBJ2-5, with D possibly TRBD1 on 5 matching bases. The CDR3 consists of 13 residues. V was cut by 8 bases and J by 4 bases, with 14 bases left in between. CDR3 region: CASATGTGETQYF. The CDR3 region has the DNA TGTGCCAGCGCTACAGGAACAGGAGAGACCCAGTACTTC.

The chain recombines TRBV19 with TRBJ1-3, with D unresolved. V was cut by 3 bases and J by 0 bases, with 15 bases left in between. This CDR3 is 17 amino acids long. In germline, CDR1 is LNHDA, CDR2 SQIVND (reference sequence). The CDR3 is CASSISATVNSGNTIYF. The CDR3 region has the DNA TGTGCCAGTAGTATTTCGGCGACGGTGAACTCTGGAAACACCATATATTTT.

The gene calls are TRBV12-5 and TRBJ1-4, with 7 bases matching TRBD1. Germline V CDR1 and CDR2: LGHNT, FRNRAP. The CDR3 sequence is 15 residues long. The ends lost 4 bases at V and 2 bases at J; junction bases unmatched: 4. The CDR3 spells CASGSGQMTNEKLFF. In DNA, the CDR3 is TGTGCTAGTGGTTCGGGACAGATGACTAATGAAAAACTGTTTTTT.

J is TRBJ1-1 and V is TRBV29-1, with TRBD1 matching over 7 bases. Germline CDR1 reads SQVTM; CDR2 reads ANQGSEA. The ends lost 6 bases at V and 4 bases at J; junction bases unmatched: 14. The CDR3 covers 15 residues. The CDR3 region has the DNA TGCAGCGTCGCTTCAGGGGGTTCGGTGAGCACTGAAGCTTTCTTT. This encodes CSVASGGSVSTEAFF.

The rearrangement uses TRBV9 and TRBJ2-1; D may match TRBD1 or TRBD2 (5 bases each). The V gene lost 1 base and the J gene lost 10 bases, with 18 bases spanning the gap. The CDR3 length is 15 residues. Germline V gene lookup returns CDR1 SGDLS and CDR2 YYNGEE. CDR3 region: CASSVTGTGVKEQFF. The CDR3 DNA reads as TGTGCCAGCAGCGTAACCGGGACCGGGGTCAAGGAGCAGTTCTTC.

V is TRBV9 and J is TRBJ1-5, with D uncertain. The germline V gene has CDR1 SGDLS and CDR2 YYNGEE. This CDR3 spans 15 amino acids. Deletions cut 6 bases from V and 0 bases from J, with 13 bases between. The CDR3 region has the DNA TGTGCCAGCATTACCCCGGGCCTTAGCAATCAGCCCCAGCATTTT. It yields the protein CASITPGLSNQPQHF.

This chain connects TRBV15 to TRBJ2-1, with 14 bases lining up with TRBD2. CDR1 is LNHNV and CDR2 is YYDKDF in the germline V gene (reference sequence). Trimming took 0 bases from V and 4 from J; bases not matched to a gene: 11. This CDR3 comprises 20 residues. CDR3 bases: TGTGCCACCAGCAGAGATCTAGGACTAGCGGGGGGAGTAGGATACAATGAGCAGTTCTTC. Translated: CATSRDLGLAGGVGYNEQFF.

V gene TRBV5-1 combines with J gene TRBJ2-3; D unclear. The CDR3 loop spans 12 amino acids. Germline CDR1 SGHRS, CDR2 YFSETQ. Trimming took off 4 bases at V and 5 bases at J, with 8 bases between the two ends. The CDR3 sequence is CASSQSGDTQYF. As DNA, the CDR3 is TGCGCCAGCAGCCAGTCCGGAGATACGCAGTATTTT. Drawing the rest from reference TRBV5-1 and TRBJ2-3, the complete variable domain is KAGVTQTPRYLIKTRGQQVTLSCSPISGHRSVSWYQQTPGQGLQFLFEYFSETQRNKGNFPGRFSGRQFSNSRSEMNVSTLELGDSALYLCASSQSGDTQYFGPGTRLTVL.

V gene TRBV5-4 combines with J gene TRBJ1-6; 7 bases map to TRBD1. The CDR3 runs to 17 residues. The V and J ends lost 4 bases and 3 bases, in that order; junction bases with no gene match: 10. CDR1 SGHNT and CDR2 YYREEE come from the germline V gene (reference sequence). CDR3 sequence (DNA): TGTGCCAGCAGCGGGGGGCCGGGACAGAGCTATAATTCACCCCTCCACTTT. Amino acids: CASSGGPGQSYNSPLHF.

This chain joins TRBV28 and TRBJ2-5, with D possibly matching TRBD2 (5 bases). This CDR3 has 14 residues. Trimming removed 3 bases from V and 1 base from J, with 9 bases in between. The germline CDR1 and CDR2 sequences are MDHEN and SYDVKM. The CDR3 reads CASSLRVSQETQYF. In DNA, the CDR3 is TGTGCCAGCAGTTTGAGGGTCAGCCAAGAGACCCAGTACTTC.

CDR3: CASSIPPRTGRNTEAFF. CDR3 sequence (DNA): TGTGCCAGTAGTATACCCCCCCGGACAGGCCGGAACACTGAAGCTTTCTTT. The chain is built from TRBV19 and TRBJ1-1; 7 nucleotides align to TRBD1. Losses at the gene ends were 2 bases for V and 1 base for J; bases not matched to a gene: 10. The length of the CDR3 is 17 residues. From germline, CDR1 is LNHDA and CDR2 SQIVND (reference sequence).

This clone came up a few times. The rearrangement links TRBV5-1 to TRBJ2-7; D is undetermined. V dropped 4 bases and J dropped 6 bases, with 8 bases sitting between them. This CDR3 is built from 11 residues. The V gene's germline CDR1 is SGHRS and CDR2 YFSETQ. CDR3 residues: CASSDLGEQYF. In nucleotides, the CDR3 is TGCGCCAGCAGCGACTTGGGCGAGCAGTACTTC.

V and J are TRBV2 and TRBJ1-5, with TRBD1 matching over 7 bases. CDR3 length: 18 residues. CDR1 and CDR2 from the germline V gene are SNHLY and FYNNEI. The trim removed 6 bases at V and 3 bases at J, leaving 17 bases unmatched. CDR3 DNA sequence: TGTGCCAGCAGCGACAAATCAGGGGGAGGGTTTGACAATCAGCCCCAGCATTTT. Protein sequence: CASSDKSGGGFDNQPQHF. The full variable domain, in which reference TRBV2 and TRBJ1-5 provide the parts outside the CDR3, is EPEVTQTPSHQVTQMGQEVILRCVPISNHLYFYWYRQILGQKVEFLVSFYNNEISEKSEIFDDQFSVERPDGSNFTLKIRSTKLEDSAMYFCASSDKSGGGFDNQPQHFGDGTRLSIL.

The chain uses TRBV9 and TRBJ2-5, with 7 bases matching TRBD2. CDR1 is SGDLS and CDR2 is YYNGEE in the germline V gene. J lost 7 bases, V lost 0 bases, and 6 bases had no gene match. CDR3 length equals 14 residues. CDR3 in amino acids: CASSVAGGGATQYF. The DNA of the CDR3 is TGTGCCAGCAGCGTAGCGGGGGGAGGGGCGACCCAGTACTTC.

The chain has TRBV4-2 and TRBJ2-7; 9 bases line up with TRBD1. Looked up from germline, CDR1 is LGHNA and CDR2 is YNFKEQ. The CDR3 is 15 residues long. J gave up 5 bases and V 3 bases, and 8 bases lay outside the gene matches. The DNA of the CDR3 is TGTGCCAGCAGCCAGGTTGGGGACAGGGCACACGAGCAGTACTTC. Translating it yields CASSQVGDRAHEQYF.

The chain couples TRBV3-1 (or the pseudogene TRBV3-2) to TRBJ1-6; D gene unclear. V was clipped by 5 bases and J by 10 bases, with 15 bases between them. The CDR3 totals 14 residues. Germline V gene sequence: CDR1 LGHDT, CDR2 YNNKEL (reference sequence). The chain's CDR3 is CASSKIAARSPLHF. The CDR3 coding sequence is TGTGCCAGCAGCAAGATTGCAGCGAGGTCACCCCTCCACTTT.

The chain carries TRBV4-1 and TRBJ2-3; D possibly uses TRBD1 or TRBD2 (5 bases each). V shed 0 bases and J shed 6 bases, with 19 bases lying between them. The CDR3 consists of 17 residues. Per germline, CDR1 MGHRA and CDR2 YSYEKL. CDR3 amino acids: CASSQDWGILSGDTQYF. CDR3 bases: TGCGCCAGCAGCCAAGATTGGGGGATCCTATCAGGGGATACGCAGTATTTT.

The chain recombines TRBV5-4 with TRBJ2-2; D is undetermined. Per germline, CDR1 SGHNT and CDR2 YYREEE (reference sequence). The CDR3 loop spans 13 amino acids. The V gene lost 0 bases and the J gene lost 5 bases, with 5 bases spanning the gap. CDR3 sequence: CASSLGGTGELFF. As DNA, the CDR3 is TGTGCCAGCAGCTTGGGGGGTACCGGGGAGCTGTTTTTT. The whole variable domain, remainder taken from reference TRBV5-4 and TRBJ2-2, is ETGVTQSPTHLIKTRGQQVTLRCSSQSGHNTVSWYQQALGQGPQFIFQYYREEENGRGNFPPRFSGLQFPNYSSELNVNALELDDSALYLCASSLGGTGELFFGEGSRLTVL.

The chain combines TRBV19 with TRBJ1-5; a weak D match, TRBD1 (6 bases). Trimming stripped 10 bases from V and 4 bases from J, with 11 bases between. This CDR3 contains 12 residues. CDR1 and CDR2 from the germline V gene are LNHDA and SQIVND (reference sequence). In DNA, the CDR3 is TGTGCCACTAGACAGGTGAATCAGCCCCAGCATTTT. Protein product: CATRQVNQPQHF.

The chain combines TRBV3-1 (or the pseudogene TRBV3-2) with TRBJ1-4, with 7 bases fitting TRBD1. The CDR3 runs to 14 residues. Trimming removed 4 bases from V and 10 bases from J; junction bases left unmatched: 9. Germline values: CDR1 LGHDT, CDR2 YNNKEL (reference sequence). The CDR3 DNA reads TGTGCCAGCAGCCCAGACAGGGCCTCCGGAAAACTGTTTTTT. It codes for CASSPDRASGKLFF.

V usage is TRBV2 and J usage is TRBJ2-7; possible D gene TRBD1, 6 bases. Trimming pared 4 bases from V and 7 bases from J, leaving 17 bases between. The CDR3 consists of 14 residues. Germline V gene lookup returns CDR1 SNHLY and CDR2 FYNNEI. The CDR3 DNA reads TGTGCCAGCAGTGCTACTAGAGGGGGTGGGGAGCAGTACTTC. Protein: CASSATRGGGEQYF.

The chain links TRBV7-2 to TRBJ2-1; TRBD1 might be the D (6 bases). In germline, CDR1 is SGHTA, CDR2 FQGNSA. Trimming shortened V by 5 bases and J by 0 bases, and 11 bases separated the two germline ends. The CDR3 is made up of 15 amino acids. CDR3 protein: CASSPGTNSYNEQFF. As DNA, the CDR3 is TGTGCCAGCAGCCCAGGGACAAACTCCTACAATGAGCAGTTCTTC.

The rearrangement uses TRBV30 and TRBJ1-1; D gene uncertain. With 3 bases removed from V and 10 bases from J, the gap between germline ends came to 12 bases. Germline V gene lookup returns CDR1 GTSNPN and CDR2 SVGIG (reference sequence). The CDR3 sequence is 11 residues long. The CDR3 DNA sequence: TGTGCCTGGAGCCGACCGCGAGGAGCTTTCTTT. Amino acid sequence: CAWSRPRGAFF.

The rearrangement links TRBV14 to TRBJ1-2; D might be TRBD1 (6 bases). CDR1 is SGHDN and CDR2 is FVKESK in the germline V gene. V dropped 0 bases and J dropped 2 bases, with 10 bases sitting between them. There are 15 residues in the CDR3. DNA for the CDR3: TGTGCCAGCAGCCAAGATAGGGGGAGAAACTATGGCTACACCTTC. It codes for CASSQDRGRNYGYTF.

This clone has only one observation. The gene calls are TRBV20-1 and TRBJ2-7; 9 bases line up with TRBD1. The CDR3 spans 15 residues. V shed 3 bases and J 4 bases; nucleotides not matched to a gene: 10. Per germline, CDR1 DFQATT and CDR2 SNEGSKA (reference sequence). CDR3 sequence (DNA): TGCAGTGCTAGTGACAAGGGGACAGGGTATTACGAGCAGTACTTC. Translating gives CSASDKGTGYYEQYF.

This clone has only a few counts. The V call is TRBV5-1, the J call TRBJ1-1, with D uncertain. The CDR3 length is 13 residues. CDR1 SGHRS and CDR2 YFSETQ come from the germline V gene. The germline V and J ends were trimmed by 4 bases and 3 bases, with 10 bases remaining between them. The DNA for the CDR3 is TGCGCCAGCAGCCAATACAGAGACACTGAAGCTTTCTTT. It translates to CASSQYRDTEAFF.

This clone was observed a single time. The chain carries TRBV12-3 or TRBV12-4 and TRBJ1-1; the match to TRBD1 covers 7 bases. The V and J ends lost 1 base and 8 bases, in that order; junction bases with no gene match: 1. This CDR3 contains 12 residues. DNA for the CDR3: TGTGCCAGCAGTTTAGGGGGACAGGAAGCTTTCTTT. Amino acid sequence: CASSLGGQEAFF.

The rearrangement joins TRBV25-1 to TRBJ2-1; 9 positions match TRBD2. The CDR3 has 14 amino acids. From germline, CDR1 is MGHDK and CDR2 SYGVNS. V was pared by 10 bases and J by 0 bases, with 4 bases of the junction left unmatched. The CDR3 nucleotides are TGTGCCACCGCGGGGGGGCTCTCCTACAATGAGCAGTTCTTC. Amino acid sequence: CATAGGLSYNEQFF.

The V and J genes are TRBV10-3 and TRBJ2-3; D perhaps matches TRBD2 (5 bases). V lost 2 bases to trimming and J lost 6 bases, with 9 bases between them. Germline values: CDR1 ENHRY, CDR2 SYGVKD. The CDR3 spans 13 residues. The CDR3 region is CAISETSFDTQYF. The DNA for the CDR3 is TGTGCCATCAGTGAGACTAGTTTTGATACGCAGTATTTT.